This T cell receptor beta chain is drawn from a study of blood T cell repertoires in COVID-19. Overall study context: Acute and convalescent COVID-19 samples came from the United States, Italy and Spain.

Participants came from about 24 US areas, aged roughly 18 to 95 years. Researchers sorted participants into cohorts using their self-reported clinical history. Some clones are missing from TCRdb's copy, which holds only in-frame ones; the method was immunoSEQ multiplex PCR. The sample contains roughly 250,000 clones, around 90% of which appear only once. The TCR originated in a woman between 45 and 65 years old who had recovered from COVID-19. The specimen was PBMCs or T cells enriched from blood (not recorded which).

The CDR3 DNA reads TGTGCCAGCAAATGGACGGAGGGAGGCACAGATACGCAGTATTTT. This translates into CASKWTEGGTDTQYF. The chain carries TRBV6-5 and TRBJ2-3, with D possibly being TRBD2 (6 bases). The CDR3 is 15 amino acids. V gave up 7 bases and J gave up 1 base, with 15 bases separating them. The germline V gene encodes CDR1 MNHEY and CDR2 SVGAGI.